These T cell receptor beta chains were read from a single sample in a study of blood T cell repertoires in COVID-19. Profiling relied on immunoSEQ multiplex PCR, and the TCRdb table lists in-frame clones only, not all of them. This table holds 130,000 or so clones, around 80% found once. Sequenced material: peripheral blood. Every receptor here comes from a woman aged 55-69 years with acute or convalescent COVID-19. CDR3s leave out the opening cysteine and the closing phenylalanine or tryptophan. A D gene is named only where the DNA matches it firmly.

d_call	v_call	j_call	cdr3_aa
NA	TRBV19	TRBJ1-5	ASSIGTYSNQPQH
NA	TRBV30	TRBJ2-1	AWSVGGGKEEQF
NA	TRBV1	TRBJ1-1	TSSREDTGTEAF
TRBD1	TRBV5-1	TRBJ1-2	ASSNGQGDYGYT
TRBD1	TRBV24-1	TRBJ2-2	ATSDTGTGMTGELF
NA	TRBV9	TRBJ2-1	ASSPTFNEQF
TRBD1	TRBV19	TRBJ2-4	ASNQGENIQY
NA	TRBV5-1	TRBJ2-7	ASSLGGEADEQY
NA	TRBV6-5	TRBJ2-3	ASSFRKGDTQY
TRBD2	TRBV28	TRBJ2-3	ASSQTSGGPPRRDTQY
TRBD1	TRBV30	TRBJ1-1	AWKETGVNTEAF
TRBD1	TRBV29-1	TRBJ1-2	SVGTGQTSYGYT
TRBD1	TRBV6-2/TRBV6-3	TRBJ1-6	ASSPTGGLPLH
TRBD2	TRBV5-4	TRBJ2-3	ASSLGAGFTDTQY
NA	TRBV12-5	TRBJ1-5	ASGLQQPQH
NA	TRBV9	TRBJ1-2	ASMTGPDTQGTEGYT
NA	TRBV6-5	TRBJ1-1	ASCPGYTEAF
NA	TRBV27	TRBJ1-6	ASSRGWGGLNSPLH
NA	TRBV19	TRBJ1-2	ASSDDSYGYT
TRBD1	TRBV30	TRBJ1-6	AWSESGTGVKSPLH
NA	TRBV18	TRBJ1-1	ASSPPGLNGVSGTEAF
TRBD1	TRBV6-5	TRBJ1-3	ASSSRQGGNTIY
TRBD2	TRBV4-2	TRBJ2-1	ASSQELAGGLEQF
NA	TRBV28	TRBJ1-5	ASSLRESNQPQH
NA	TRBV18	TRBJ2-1	ASSAGPQSNEQF
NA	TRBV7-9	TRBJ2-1	ASSHTGTRGDEQF
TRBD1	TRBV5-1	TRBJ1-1	ASSGGQGSTEAF
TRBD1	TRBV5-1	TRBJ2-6	ASSLDQGAGGANVLT
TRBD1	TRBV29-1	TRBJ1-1	SVSQGGAEAF
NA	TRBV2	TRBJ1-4	ASSAGVREKLF
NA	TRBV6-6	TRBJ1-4	ASSPRVNEKLF
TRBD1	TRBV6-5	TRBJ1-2	ASSGQGLGYGYT
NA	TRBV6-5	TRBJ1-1	ASSSHSLNTEAF
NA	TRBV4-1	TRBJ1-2	ASSQDRAGAVRYGYT
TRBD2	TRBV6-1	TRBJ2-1	ASRGSGALGSYNEQF
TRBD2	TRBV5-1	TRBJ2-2	ASSFGGGLPGELF
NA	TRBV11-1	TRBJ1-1	ASSLKQNTEAF
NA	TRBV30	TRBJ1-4	AWSVGVGNEKLF
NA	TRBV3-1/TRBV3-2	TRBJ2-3	ASSQDQTDTQY
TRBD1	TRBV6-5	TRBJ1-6	ASSYEGTGGSPLH
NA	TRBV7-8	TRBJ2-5	ASSSISQETQY
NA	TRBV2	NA	ASRRVGETQY
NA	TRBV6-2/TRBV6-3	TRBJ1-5	ASSPRTRGGNQPQH
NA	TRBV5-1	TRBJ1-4	ASSLGVDEKLF
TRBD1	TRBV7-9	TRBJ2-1	ASGQGPPNEQF
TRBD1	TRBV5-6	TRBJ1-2	ASSLKGQHYGYT
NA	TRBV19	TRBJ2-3	ASSMGVGGTDTQY
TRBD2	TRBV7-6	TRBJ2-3	ASSLRLAGEGRLDTQY
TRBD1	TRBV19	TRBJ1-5	ASSTRTGFSNQPQH
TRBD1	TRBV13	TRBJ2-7	ASSSLPGQGVHEQY
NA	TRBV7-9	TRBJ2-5	ASSLQGAETQY
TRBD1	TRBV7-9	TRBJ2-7	ASSTWTGLSYEQY